What follows are 17 T cell receptor beta chains derived from one specimen sequenced in a study of beta chain features in type 1 diabetes. General study points: Shortening of TCRB CDR3s, moderate but significant, appeared in all four CD4+ subsets of Type 1 diabetes patients.

These receptors have no known antigen. The sequenced template was cDNA made from the entire isolated RNA. Data came from immunoSEQ multiplex PCR; TCRdb stores just in-frame clones and leaves some out. Of about 260,000 clones listed, about a fifth are singletons. Sequenced sample: naive CD4+ T cells from blood. The origin of the receptors is a woman between 35 and 50 years old with type 1 diabetes.

The chain links TRBV19 to TRBJ2-7, with a weak D call TRBD1 (6 bases). The CDR3 sequence is 15 residues long. Germline values: CDR1 LNHDA, CDR2 SQIVND (reference sequence). The V end was cut by 3 bases, the J end by 3 bases, with 15 bases between. The CDR3 DNA reads as TGTGCCAGTAGTATTTCAGGGGTAAGCTTCTACGAGCAGTACTTC. As protein: CASSISGVSFYEQYF.

The rearrangement uses TRBV29-1 and TRBJ1-1; D unresolved. The CDR3 runs to 12 residues. The germline V and J ends were trimmed by 1 base and 5 bases, with 8 bases remaining between them. Germline V gene data show CDR1 as SQVTM and CDR2 as ANQGSEA. The CDR3 region is CSVEAGRTEAFF. The CDR3 bases are TGCAGCGTTGAAGCGGGGAGGACTGAAGCTTTCTTT.

The rearrangement links TRBV30 to TRBJ2-7, with 9 bases aligning to TRBD1. Germline V gene lookup returns CDR1 GTSNPN and CDR2 SVGIG (reference sequence). The J segment lost 2 bases and the V segment lost 1 base, leaving 15 bases of the junction unmatched. The CDR3 consists of 18 residues. This CDR3 is CAWSGHGQGLRGTYEQYF. CDR3 in DNA: TGTGCCTGGAGTGGTCACGGACAGGGGTTACGGGGCACCTACGAGCAGTACTTC.

The V call is TRBV30, the J call TRBJ1-4; 9 positions match TRBD1. The V segment lost 5 bases and the J segment 7 bases; nucleotides outside the gene matches: 5. Per the germline V gene, CDR1 is GTSNPN and CDR2 is SVGIG (reference sequence). There are 13 residues in the CDR3. In nucleotides, the CDR3 is TGTGCCTGGTCAGACAGGGGGGCTGAAAAACTGTTTTTT. Protein sequence: CAWSDRGAEKLFF.

This clone was detected a few times. The chain has TRBV9 and TRBJ1-2, with D uncertain. The CDR3 is made up of 12 amino acids. V was trimmed by 3 bases and J by 5 bases, leaving 8 bases between them. Germline CDR1 and CDR2: SGDLS and YYNGEE. This chain's CDR3 is CASSASAYGYTF. The CDR3 DNA reads TGTGCCAGCAGCGCTAGTGCATATGGCTACACCTTC.

The chain combines TRBV5-1 with TRBJ1-3; D remains ambiguous. Germline CDR1 reads SGHRS; CDR2 reads YFSETQ. The CDR3 length is 15 residues. The V end lost 4 bases, the J end lost 2 bases, and 13 bases lay between the germline ends. The CDR3 nucleotides are TGCGCCAGCAGCCTCCGTCAATCGGCTGGAAACACCATATATTTT. Residues: CASSLRQSAGNTIYF.

V gene TRBV5-4 combines with J gene TRBJ2-5; 9 bases line up with TRBD1. Germline V gene lookup returns CDR1 SGHNT and CDR2 YYREEE (reference sequence). CDR3 length equals 14 residues. V dropped 3 bases and J dropped 5; count of bases not matched to a gene: 5. CDR3 nucleotides: TGTGCCAGCAGCTCCGGGACAGGGTGGGAGACCCAGTACTTC. It encodes CASSSGTGWETQYF.

This CDR3 is CASSEGWPSNQPQHF. DNA for the CDR3: TGTGCCAGCAGTGAAGGGTGGCCGAGCAATCAGCCCCAGCATTTT. The V and J genes are TRBV2 and TRBJ1-5; D unclear. V was clipped by 1 base and J by 1 base, with 8 bases between them. CDR1 and CDR2 from the germline V gene are SNHLY and FYNNEI. This CDR3 is 15 amino acids long. The entire variable domain, with the rest obtained from reference TRBV2 and TRBJ1-5, is as follows: EPEVTQTPSHQVTQMGQEVILRCVPISNHLYFYWYRQILGQKVEFLVSFYNNEISEKSEIFDDQFSVERPDGSNFTLKIRSTKLEDSAMYFCASSEGWPSNQPQHFGDGTRLSIL.

The chain is built from TRBV30 and TRBJ2-1; the D gene is possibly TRBD2 (5 bases). CDR3 size: 16 residues. V shed 0 bases and J shed 3 bases, with 15 bases lying between them. Germline V CDR1 and CDR2: GTSNPN, SVGIG (reference sequence). The CDR3 region has the DNA TGTGCCTGGAGTGTACGGTCCAGCGGATTCTACAATGAGCAGTTCTTC. Residues: CAWSVRSSGFYNEQFF.

The chain has TRBV30 and TRBJ1-1; 8 bases line up with TRBD1. The ends lost 2 bases at V and 0 bases at J; junction bases unmatched: 8. The CDR3 has 16 residues. CDR1 is GTSNPN and CDR2 is SVGIG in the germline V gene (reference sequence). The CDR3 DNA is TGTGCCTGGAGTCACAACAGGGGGATCATGAACACTGAAGCTTTCTTT. The encoded protein is CAWSHNRGIMNTEAFF.

V gene TRBV7-9 combines with J gene TRBJ1-1; D gene ambiguous. The CDR3 totals 13 residues. Germline lookup yields CDR1 SEHNR and CDR2 FQNEAQ (reference sequence). The germline V and J ends were trimmed by 2 bases and 2 bases, with 6 bases remaining between them. As DNA, the CDR3 is TGTGCCAGCAGCTTATCGGGAAACACTGAAGCTTTCTTT. Residues: CASSLSGNTEAFF. The full variable domain, with the rest looked up from reference TRBV7-9 and TRBJ1-1, is DTGVSQNPRHKITKRGQNVTFRCDPISEHNRLYWYRQTLGQGPEFLTYFQNEAQLEKSRLLSDRFSAERPKGSFSTLEIQRTEQGDSAMYLCASSLSGNTEAFFGQGTRLTVV.

This clone was seen more than once but under ten times. The rearrangement links TRBV15 to TRBJ2-1; 9 bases line up with TRBD2. The CDR3 sequence is 15 residues long. J was trimmed by 6 bases and V by 1 base; bases with no gene match: 4. Germline lookup yields CDR1 LNHNV and CDR2 YYDKDF (reference sequence). CDR3 protein: CATSRVAGGVNEQFF. The CDR3 bases are TGTGCCACCAGCAGAGTGGCGGGAGGGGTCAATGAGCAGTTCTTC.

The rearrangement uses TRBV28 and TRBJ2-5, with 9 bases aligning to TRBD1. Germline CDR1 reads MDHEN; CDR2 reads SYDVKM. The V and J ends lost 5 bases and 6 bases, in that order; junction bases with no gene match: 4. This CDR3 region has 13 residues. The CDR3 reads CASSTGGGKTQYF. The CDR3 DNA reads as TGTGCCAGCAGTACAGGGGGCGGAAAGACCCAGTACTTC. Together with reference TRBV28 and TRBJ2-5, the CDR3 gives the full variable domain: DVKVTQSSRYLVKRTGEKVFLECVQDMDHENMFWYRQDPGLGLRLIYFSYDVKMKEKGDIPEGYSVSREKKERFSLILESASTNQTSMYLCASSTGGGKTQYFGPGTRLLVL.

In its sample, this clone was seen a few times. The J gene is TRBJ1-2, the V gene TRBV5-1, with 8 nucleotides matching TRBD1. J gave up 0 bases and V 2 bases, and 3 bases lay outside the gene matches. The length of the CDR3 is 15 residues. Germline CDR1 SGHRS, CDR2 YFSETQ. The CDR3 protein is CASSLEQGANYGYTF. Here the CDR3 DNA reads TGCGCCAGCAGCTTAGAACAGGGGGCTAACTATGGCTACACCTTC.

The gene calls are TRBV30 and TRBJ1-1; no definite D call. V lost 2 bases and J lost 4, with 2 bases in between. Germline lookup yields CDR1 GTSNPN and CDR2 SVGIG (reference sequence). There are 10 residues in the CDR3. The CDR3: CAWSLTEAFF. The CDR3 coding sequence is TGTGCCTGGAGTCTCACTGAAGCTTTCTTT.

The genes are TRBV9 and TRBJ2-2, with D unclear. Looked up from germline, CDR1 is SGDLS and CDR2 is YYNGEE. The ends were cut back, 0 bases at V and 6 bases at J, with 12 bases in the middle. The CDR3 contains 15 residues. CDR3 sequence: CASSVDNVYPGELFF. CDR3 bases: TGTGCCAGCAGCGTAGATAACGTCTACCCCGGGGAGCTGTTTTTT. Filled out from reference TRBV9 and TRBJ2-2, the complete variable domain reads DSGVTQTPKHLITATGQRVTLRCSPRSGDLSVYWYQQSLDQGLQFLIQYYNGEERAKGNILERFSAQQFPDLHSELNLSSLELGDSALYFCASSVDNVYPGELFFGEGSRLTVL.

CDR3 bases: TGTGCCACCAGCAGGGATCTAGCGGGGGCAACTTCAGAGACCCAGTACTTC. It encodes CATSRDLAGATSETQYF. The rearrangement joins TRBV15 to TRBJ2-5; 10 nucleotides align to TRBD2. The CDR3 loop spans 17 amino acids. V lost 3 bases and J lost 4; bases outside the gene matches: 11. Germline values: CDR1 LNHNV, CDR2 YYDKDF (reference sequence).